These 16 T cell receptor beta chains were sequenced from one sample in a study of blood T cells in healthy people across ages. Together with a sample-barcoded 5' primer, a J-beta primer mix was included in a second PCR lasting roughly 6 to 12 cycles. TCRdb ran MiXCR on the 5' RACE reads and lists one entry per CDR3 protein. The table shows over 1,500,000 distinct CDR3 sequences, with roughly 43% occurring only once. Sequenced sample: blood. These receptors were taken from a human donor in good health.

The sample holds a few counts of this clonotype. V and J are TRBV6-2 or TRBV6-3 and TRBJ2-7; D call uncertain. The CDR3 contains 12 residues. CDR1 is MNHEY, CDR2 SVGEGT, per germline. V was clipped by 9 bases and J by 2 bases, with 11 bases between them. CDR3 bases: TGTGCCAGTACCGACGTAGCCTACGAGCAGTACTTC. This sequence encodes CASTDVAYEQYF.

The rearrangement joins TRBV28 to TRBJ2-4, with D uncertain. Gene TRBJ2-7 matches the end of the DNA better, so the J call may be wrong. The CDR3 runs to 13 residues. Looked up from germline, CDR1 is MDHEN and CDR2 is SYDVKM. As DNA, the CDR3 is TGTGCCAGCAGTCGTCCACAGACGTACGAGCAGTACTTC. Residues: CASSRPQTYEQYF.

The chain links TRBV5-1 to TRBJ2-5; D remains unclear. Germline V gene data show CDR1 as SGHRS and CDR2 as YFSETQ. The CDR3 extends over 15 amino acids. V lost 0 bases and J 4 bases, leaving 13 bases between the germline ends. CDR3 sequence: CASSLDPGARETQYF. As DNA, the CDR3 is TGCGCCAGCAGCTTGGACCCCGGTGCGCGAGAGACCCAGTACTTC.

This chain links TRBV7-9 with TRBJ1-1, with D unresolved. The CDR3 has 15 amino acids. Germline V gene sequence: CDR1 SEHNR, CDR2 FQNEAQ (reference sequence). V was pared by 5 bases and J by 5 bases, with 18 bases between. CDR3 coding DNA: TGTGCCAGCAGCAACCAGATGGGGTCATGGACTGAAGCTTTCTTT. It specifies CASSNQMGSWTEAFF.

The rearrangement links TRBV29-1 to TRBJ2-3; weak D call: TRBD1 (5 bases). The CDR3 extends over 12 amino acids. V lost 7 bases, J lost 4 bases, and 12 bases lay in between. Germline-derived CDR1 and CDR2 are SQVTM and ANQGSEA. DNA of the CDR3: TGCAGCGGTACCCAGGGTTCAGATACGCAGTATTTT. Protein: CSGTQGSDTQYF.

This clonotype was picked up a small number of times. V usage is TRBV4-1 and J usage is TRBJ1-6, with D hard to call. V dropped 0 bases and J dropped 8 bases, with 5 bases sitting between them. The CDR3 covers 13 residues. The germline V gene has CDR1 MGHRA and CDR2 YSYEKL. The CDR3 reads CASSQESDSPLHF. The DNA for the CDR3 is TGCGCCAGCAGCCAAGAATCCGATTCACCCCTCCACTTT.

J is TRBJ2-4 and V is TRBV19; weak D call: TRBD1 (6 bases). The DNA end is more similar to TRBJ2-7, so the J call may be wrong. Germline assignment: CDR1 LNHDA and CDR2 SQIVND (reference sequence). CDR3 length equals 15 residues. The CDR3 loop is CASSIALRGFDEQYF. CDR3 DNA sequence: TGTGCCAGTAGTATAGCCCTCAGGGGTTTCGACGAGCAGTACTTC.

The chain is built from TRBV27 and TRBJ2-1; D remains unclear. The CDR3 length is 15 residues. V was shortened by 8 bases and J by 4 bases, with 18 bases between the two germline ends. Germline CDR1 MNHEY, CDR2 SMNVEV (reference sequence). For the CDR3, the DNA is TGTGCCAGCCTTGACCACAAGGGCCTTTACAATGAGCAGTTCTTC. As protein: CASLDHKGLYNEQFF.

The chain is built from TRBV12-3 or TRBV12-4 and TRBJ2-1, with 9 bases identical to TRBD2. The CDR3 runs 15 residues. V lost 10 bases, J lost 5 bases, and 12 bases stayed unmatched. CDR3 coding DNA: TGTGCCATCCTGGGACATAGCGGGGGCAACAATGAGCAGTTCTTC. It specifies CAILGHSGGNNEQFF.

This clonotype was counted between two and nine times. J is TRBJ1-6 and V is TRBV7-2; D gene ambiguous. This CDR3 has 17 amino acids. V was trimmed by 0 bases and J by 0 bases, leaving 9 bases between them. CDR1 is SGHTA and CDR2 is FQGNSA in the germline V gene. For the CDR3, the DNA is TGTGCCAGCAGCTTAGCGACATCGAGCTCCTATAATTCACCCCTCCACTTT. Amino acid sequence: CASSLATSSSYNSPLHF.

The V call is TRBV29-1, the J call TRBJ2-5; D call uncertain. This CDR3 has 14 residues. V was pared by 7 bases and J by 5 bases, with 20 bases between. Germline assignment: CDR1 SQVTM and CDR2 ANQGSEA. The CDR3 region has the DNA TGCAGCGGGACGCCGGGCGACCCACGGGAGACCCAGTACTTC. Its protein is CSGTPGDPRETQYF. Based on the CDR3 plus reference TRBV29-1 and TRBJ2-5, the full variable domain is SAVISQKPSRDICQRGTSLTIQCQVDSQVTMMFWYRQQPGQSLTLIATANQGSEATYESGFVIDKFPISRPNLTFSTLTVSNMSPEDSSIYLCSGTPGDPRETQYFGPGTRLLVL.

V gene TRBV7-2 combines with J gene TRBJ2-4, with TRBD1 matching over 10 bases. Germline trimming cut 4 bases from V and 8 bases from J; bases unmatched to any gene: 8. The germline CDR1 and CDR2 sequences are SGHTA and FQGNSA. This CDR3 has 15 residues. The CDR3 DNA is TGTGCCAGCAGCTACGGGACAGGGGTGGGAGACATTCAGTACTTC. This codes for CASSYGTGVGDIQYF.

This rearrangement joins TRBV5-1 to TRBJ2-1; 7 nucleotides match TRBD2. V lost 9 bases and J lost 8; bases outside the gene matches: 5. The CDR3 has 11 amino acids. Germline values: CDR1 SGHRS, CDR2 YFSETQ. Written as DNA, the CDR3 is TGCGCCATCCGGGGGGTCCATGAGCAGTTCTTC. Protein sequence: CAIRGVHEQFF.

The chain couples TRBV4-1 to TRBJ1-2; TRBD1 matches at 10 bases. Germline lookup yields CDR1 MGHRA and CDR2 YSYEKL. The CDR3 consists of 16 residues. The J segment lost 3 bases and the V segment lost 1 base, leaving 5 bases of the junction unmatched. CDR3 sequence reads: CASSQVIGTGDYGYTF. CDR3 DNA sequence: TGCGCCAGCAGCCAAGTTATAGGGACAGGGGACTATGGCTACACCTTC.

The chain joins TRBV6-5 to TRBJ2-5, with D perhaps assigned TRBD1 or TRBD2 (5 bases each). The J call may be wrong; the DNA end is better matched by TRBJ2-1. The length of the CDR3 is 13 residues. Looked up from germline, CDR1 is MNHEY and CDR2 is SVGAGI. DNA for the CDR3: TGTGCCAGCAGCCCCGGGACGCAAGAGACCCAGTTCTTC. It encodes CASSPGTQETQFF.

This rearrangement joins TRBV28 to TRBJ2-7; D is ambiguous. Germline loops: CDR1 MDHEN, CDR2 SYDVKM. CDR3 length: 14 residues. Trimming took off 4 bases at V and 7 bases at J, with 17 bases between the two ends. The CDR3 loop reads CASSSPEYHIEQYF. CDR3 sequence (DNA): TGTGCCAGCAGTTCGCCCGAATACCACATAGAGCAGTACTTC.